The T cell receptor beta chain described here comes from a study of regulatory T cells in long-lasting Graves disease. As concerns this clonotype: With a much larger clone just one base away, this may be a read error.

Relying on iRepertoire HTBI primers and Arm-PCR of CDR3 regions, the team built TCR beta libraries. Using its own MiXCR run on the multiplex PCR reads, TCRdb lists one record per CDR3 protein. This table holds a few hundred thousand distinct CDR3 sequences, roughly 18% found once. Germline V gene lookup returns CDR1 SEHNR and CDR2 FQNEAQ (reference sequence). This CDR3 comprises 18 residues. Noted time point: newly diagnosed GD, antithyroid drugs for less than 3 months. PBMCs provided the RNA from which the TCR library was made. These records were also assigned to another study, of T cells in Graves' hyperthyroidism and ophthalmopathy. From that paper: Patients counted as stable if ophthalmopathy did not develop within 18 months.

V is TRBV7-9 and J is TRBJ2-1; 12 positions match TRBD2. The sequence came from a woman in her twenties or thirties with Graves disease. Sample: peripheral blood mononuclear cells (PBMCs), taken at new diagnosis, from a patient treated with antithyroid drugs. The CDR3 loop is CASNLSSVTSGGLSEQFF. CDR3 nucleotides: TGTGCCAGCAACTTAAGTTCTGTGACTAGCGGGGGACTTAGTGAGCAGTTCTTC.